This T cell receptor (beta chain) was found in a study of identifying expanded T cells in peripheral blood. To note about this clone: Antigen: not known.

Overall study results and limits: Approximately two-week clone count variance significantly increased as total template count grew. About 1.2 clones differed between technical replicates, versus around 15 and 19 over time.

The CDR3 sequence is 13 residues long. Trimming cost V 0 bases and J 10 bases, with 8 bases left between them. The germline V gene encodes CDR1 SGHTS and CDR2 YDEGEE. No infections or other immune events were documented during collection. Clones were read by immunoSEQ multiplex PCR, and TCRdb kept only the in-frame ones, dropping some. The data show about 91,000 clones, roughly 86% seen once. This clonotype was sampled from a person aged 18-70 years in good health. What was sequenced was blood. The chain couples TRBV5-8 to TRBJ1-6; no firm D call. This CDR3 is CASSLVLDSPLHF. CDR3 coding DNA: TGTGCCAGCAGCTTGGTGTTGGACTCACCCCTCCACTTT.